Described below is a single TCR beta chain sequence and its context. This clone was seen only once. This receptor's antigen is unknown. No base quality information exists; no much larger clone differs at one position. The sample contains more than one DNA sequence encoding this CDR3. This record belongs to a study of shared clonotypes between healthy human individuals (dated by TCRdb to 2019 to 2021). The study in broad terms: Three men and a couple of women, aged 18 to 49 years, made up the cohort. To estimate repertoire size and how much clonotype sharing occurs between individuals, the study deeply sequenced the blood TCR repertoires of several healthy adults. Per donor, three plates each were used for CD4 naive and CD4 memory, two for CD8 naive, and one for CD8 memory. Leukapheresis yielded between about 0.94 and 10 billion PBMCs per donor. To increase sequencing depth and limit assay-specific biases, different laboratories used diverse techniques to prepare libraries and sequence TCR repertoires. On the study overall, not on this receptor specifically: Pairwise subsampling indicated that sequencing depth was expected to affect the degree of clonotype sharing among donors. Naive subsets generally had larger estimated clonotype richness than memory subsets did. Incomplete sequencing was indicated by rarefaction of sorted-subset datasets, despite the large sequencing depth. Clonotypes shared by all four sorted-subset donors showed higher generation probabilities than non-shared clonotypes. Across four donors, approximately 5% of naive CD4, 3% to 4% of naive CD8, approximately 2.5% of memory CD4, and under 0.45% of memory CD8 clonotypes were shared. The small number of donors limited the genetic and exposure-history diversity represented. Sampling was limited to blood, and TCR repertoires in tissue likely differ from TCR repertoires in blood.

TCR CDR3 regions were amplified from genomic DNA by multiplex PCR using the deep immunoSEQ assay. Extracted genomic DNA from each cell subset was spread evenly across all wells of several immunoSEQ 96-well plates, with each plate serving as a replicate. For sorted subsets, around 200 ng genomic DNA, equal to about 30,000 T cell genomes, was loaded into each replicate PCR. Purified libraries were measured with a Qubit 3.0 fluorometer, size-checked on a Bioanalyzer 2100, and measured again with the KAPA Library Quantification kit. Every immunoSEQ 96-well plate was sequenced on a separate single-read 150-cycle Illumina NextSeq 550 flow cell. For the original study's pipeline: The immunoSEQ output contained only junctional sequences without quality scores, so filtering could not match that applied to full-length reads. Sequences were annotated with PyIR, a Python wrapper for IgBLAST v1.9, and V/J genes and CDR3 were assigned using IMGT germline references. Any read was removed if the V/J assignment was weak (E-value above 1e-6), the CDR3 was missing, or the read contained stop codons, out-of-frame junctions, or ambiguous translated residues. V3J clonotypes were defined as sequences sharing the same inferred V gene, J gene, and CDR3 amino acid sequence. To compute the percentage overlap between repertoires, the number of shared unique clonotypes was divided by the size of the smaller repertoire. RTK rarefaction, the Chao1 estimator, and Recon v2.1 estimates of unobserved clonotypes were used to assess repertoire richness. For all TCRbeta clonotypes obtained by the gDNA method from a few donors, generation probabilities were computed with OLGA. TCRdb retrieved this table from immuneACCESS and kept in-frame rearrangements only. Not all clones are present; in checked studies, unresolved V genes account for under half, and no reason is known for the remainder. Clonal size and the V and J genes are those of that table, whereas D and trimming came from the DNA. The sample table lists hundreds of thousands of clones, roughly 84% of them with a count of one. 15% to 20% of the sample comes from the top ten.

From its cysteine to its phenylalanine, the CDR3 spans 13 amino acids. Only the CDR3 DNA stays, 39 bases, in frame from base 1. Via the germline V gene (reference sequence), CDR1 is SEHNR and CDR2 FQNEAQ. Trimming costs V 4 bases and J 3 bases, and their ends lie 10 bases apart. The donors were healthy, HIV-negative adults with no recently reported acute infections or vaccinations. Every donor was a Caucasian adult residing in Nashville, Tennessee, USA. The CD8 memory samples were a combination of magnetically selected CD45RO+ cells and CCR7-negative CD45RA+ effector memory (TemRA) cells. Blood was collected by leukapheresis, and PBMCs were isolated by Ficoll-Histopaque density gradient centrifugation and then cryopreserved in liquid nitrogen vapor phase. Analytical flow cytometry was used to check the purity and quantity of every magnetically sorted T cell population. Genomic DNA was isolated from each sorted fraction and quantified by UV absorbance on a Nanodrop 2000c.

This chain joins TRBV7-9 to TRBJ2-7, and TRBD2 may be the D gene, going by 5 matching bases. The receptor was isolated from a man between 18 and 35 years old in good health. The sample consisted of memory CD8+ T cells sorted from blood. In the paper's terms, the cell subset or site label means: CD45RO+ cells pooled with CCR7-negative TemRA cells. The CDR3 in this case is CASSSPGSYEQYF. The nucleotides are TGTGCCAGCAGCTCTCCGGGGAGCTACGAGCAGTACTTC.